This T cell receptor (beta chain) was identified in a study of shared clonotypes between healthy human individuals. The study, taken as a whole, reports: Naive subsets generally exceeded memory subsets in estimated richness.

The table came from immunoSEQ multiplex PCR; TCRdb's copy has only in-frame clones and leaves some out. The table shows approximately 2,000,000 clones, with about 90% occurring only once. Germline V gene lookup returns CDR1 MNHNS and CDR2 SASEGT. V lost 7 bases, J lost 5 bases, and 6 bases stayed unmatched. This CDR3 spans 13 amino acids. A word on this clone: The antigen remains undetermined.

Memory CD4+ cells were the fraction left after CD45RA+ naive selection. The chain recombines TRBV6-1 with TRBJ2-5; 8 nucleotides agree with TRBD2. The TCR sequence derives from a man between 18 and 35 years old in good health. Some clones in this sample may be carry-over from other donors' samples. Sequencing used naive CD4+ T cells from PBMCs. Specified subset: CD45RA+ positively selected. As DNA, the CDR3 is TGTGCCAGCACCGGGAGGGGCTACGAGACCCAGTACTTC. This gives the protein CASTGRGYETQYF.